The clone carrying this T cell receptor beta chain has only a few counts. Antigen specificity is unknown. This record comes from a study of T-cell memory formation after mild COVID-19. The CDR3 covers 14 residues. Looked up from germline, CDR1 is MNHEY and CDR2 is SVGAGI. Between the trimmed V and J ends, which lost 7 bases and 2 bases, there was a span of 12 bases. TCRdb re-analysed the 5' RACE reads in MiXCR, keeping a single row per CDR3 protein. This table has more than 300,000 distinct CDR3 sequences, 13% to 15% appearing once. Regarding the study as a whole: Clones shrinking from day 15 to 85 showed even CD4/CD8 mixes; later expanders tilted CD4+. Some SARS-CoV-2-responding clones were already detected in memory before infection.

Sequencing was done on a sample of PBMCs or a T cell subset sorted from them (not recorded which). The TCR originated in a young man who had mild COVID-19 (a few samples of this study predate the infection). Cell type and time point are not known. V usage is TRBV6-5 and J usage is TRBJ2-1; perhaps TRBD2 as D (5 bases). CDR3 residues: CASTRASPYNEQFF. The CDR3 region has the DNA TGTGCCAGCACTCGGGCTAGCCCCTACAATGAGCAGTTCTTC.